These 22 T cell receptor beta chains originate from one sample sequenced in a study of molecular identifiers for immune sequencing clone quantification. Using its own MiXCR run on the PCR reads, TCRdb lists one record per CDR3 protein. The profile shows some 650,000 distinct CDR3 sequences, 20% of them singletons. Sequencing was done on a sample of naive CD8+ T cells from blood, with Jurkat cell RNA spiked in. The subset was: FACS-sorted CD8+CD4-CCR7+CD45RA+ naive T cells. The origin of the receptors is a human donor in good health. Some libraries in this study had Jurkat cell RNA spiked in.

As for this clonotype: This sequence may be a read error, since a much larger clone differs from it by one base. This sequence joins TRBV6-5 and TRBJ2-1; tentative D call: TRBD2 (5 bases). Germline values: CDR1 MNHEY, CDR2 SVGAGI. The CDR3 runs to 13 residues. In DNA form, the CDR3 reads TGTGCCAGCAGTTACGGCGGGTCTAGTGAGCAGCTCTTC. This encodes CASSYGGSSEQLF.

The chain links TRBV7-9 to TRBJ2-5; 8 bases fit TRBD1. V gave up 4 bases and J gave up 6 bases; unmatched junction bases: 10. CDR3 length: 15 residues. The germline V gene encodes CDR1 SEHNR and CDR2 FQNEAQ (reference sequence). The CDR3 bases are TGTGCCAGCAGCTCCGGACAGGGAGTGCGAAAGACCCAGTACTTC. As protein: CASSSGQGVRKTQYF.

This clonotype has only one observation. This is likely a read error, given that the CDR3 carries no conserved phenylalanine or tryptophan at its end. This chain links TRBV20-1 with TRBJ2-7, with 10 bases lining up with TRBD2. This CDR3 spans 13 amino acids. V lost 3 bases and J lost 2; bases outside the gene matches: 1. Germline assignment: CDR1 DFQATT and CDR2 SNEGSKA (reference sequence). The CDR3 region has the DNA TGCAGTGCTAGGCTAGCGGGGGCCTACGAGCAGTACCTC. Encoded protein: CSARLAGAYEQYL.

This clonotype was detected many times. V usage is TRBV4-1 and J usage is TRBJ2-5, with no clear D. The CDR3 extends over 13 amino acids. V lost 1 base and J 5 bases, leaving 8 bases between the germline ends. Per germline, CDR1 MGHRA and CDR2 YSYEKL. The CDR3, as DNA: TGCGCCAGCAGCCAAGGACTGTGGGAGACCCAGTACTTC. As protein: CASSQGLWETQYF.

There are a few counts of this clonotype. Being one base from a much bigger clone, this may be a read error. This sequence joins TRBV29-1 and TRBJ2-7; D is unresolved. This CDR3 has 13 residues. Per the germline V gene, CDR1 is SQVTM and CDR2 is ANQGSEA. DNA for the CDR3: TGCAGCGTTGTATCTCCCAGGCGTTACGAGCGGTACTTC. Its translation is CSVVSPRRYERYF.

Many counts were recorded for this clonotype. The CDR3 coding sequence is TGTGCCAGCAGTTTTGATCTAGGGGAGCAGTTCTTC. It specifies CASSFDLGEQFF. J is TRBJ2-1 and V is TRBV12-3 or TRBV12-4; D is undetermined. The CDR3 is 12 amino acids. V lost 3 bases and J lost 10, with 10 bases in between.

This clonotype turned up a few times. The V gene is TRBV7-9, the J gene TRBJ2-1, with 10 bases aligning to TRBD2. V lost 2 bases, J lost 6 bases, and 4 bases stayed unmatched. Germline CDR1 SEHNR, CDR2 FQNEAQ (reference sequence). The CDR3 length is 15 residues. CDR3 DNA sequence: TGTGCCAGCAGCTTAACTCTAGCGGGGGCCAATGAGCAGTTCTTC. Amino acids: CASSLTLAGANEQFF.

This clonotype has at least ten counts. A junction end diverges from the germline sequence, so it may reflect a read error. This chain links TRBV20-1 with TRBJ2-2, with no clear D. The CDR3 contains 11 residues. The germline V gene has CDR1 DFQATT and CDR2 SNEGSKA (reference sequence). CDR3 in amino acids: CSARVSGELFF. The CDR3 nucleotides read TGCAGTGCAAGAGTATCCGGGGAGCTGTTTTTT.

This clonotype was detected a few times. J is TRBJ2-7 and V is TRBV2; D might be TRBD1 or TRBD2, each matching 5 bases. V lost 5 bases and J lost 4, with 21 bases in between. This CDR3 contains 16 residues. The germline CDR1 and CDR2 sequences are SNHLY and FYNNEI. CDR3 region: CASSKPGAKLSYEQYF. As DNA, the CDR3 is TGTGCCAGCAGTAAACCCGGGGCTAAGTTATCTTACGAGCAGTACTTC.

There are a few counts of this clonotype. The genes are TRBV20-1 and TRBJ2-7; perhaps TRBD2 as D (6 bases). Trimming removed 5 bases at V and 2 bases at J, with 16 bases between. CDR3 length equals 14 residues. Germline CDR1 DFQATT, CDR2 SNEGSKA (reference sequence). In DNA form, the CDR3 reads TGCAGTGCTCAAGGGGAGGTTGGGGCCTACGAGCAGTACTTC. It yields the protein CSAQGEVGAYEQYF.

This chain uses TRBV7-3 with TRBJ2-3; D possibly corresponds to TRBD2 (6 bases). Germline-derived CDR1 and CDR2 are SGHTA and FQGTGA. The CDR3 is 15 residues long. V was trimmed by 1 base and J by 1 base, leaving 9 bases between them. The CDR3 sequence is CASSLSVAGTDTQYF. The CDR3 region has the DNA TGTGCCAGCAGCTTAAGTGTAGCGGGCACAGATACGCAGTATTTT. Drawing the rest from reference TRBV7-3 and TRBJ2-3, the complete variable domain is GAGVSQTPSNKVTEKGKYVELRCDPISGHTALYWYRQSLGQGPEFLIYFQGTGAADDSGLPNDRFFAVRPEGSVSTLKIQRTERGDSAVYLCASSLSVAGTDTQYFGPGTRLTVL.

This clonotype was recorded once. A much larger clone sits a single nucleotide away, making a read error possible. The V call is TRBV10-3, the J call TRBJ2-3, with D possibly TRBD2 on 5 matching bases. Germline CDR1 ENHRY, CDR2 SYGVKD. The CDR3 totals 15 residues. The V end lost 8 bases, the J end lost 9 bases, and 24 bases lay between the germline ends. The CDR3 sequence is CAIGSRQAEARTQYF. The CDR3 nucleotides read TGTGCCATCGGAAGCCGTCAAGCGGAGGCTCGAACGCAGTATTTT.

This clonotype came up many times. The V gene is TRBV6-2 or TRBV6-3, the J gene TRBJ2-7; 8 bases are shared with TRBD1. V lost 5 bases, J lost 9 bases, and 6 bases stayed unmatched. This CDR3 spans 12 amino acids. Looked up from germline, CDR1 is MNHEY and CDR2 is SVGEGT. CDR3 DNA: TGTGCCAGCAGTAATAACGACAGGGGGCAGTACTTC. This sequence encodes CASSNNDRGQYF.

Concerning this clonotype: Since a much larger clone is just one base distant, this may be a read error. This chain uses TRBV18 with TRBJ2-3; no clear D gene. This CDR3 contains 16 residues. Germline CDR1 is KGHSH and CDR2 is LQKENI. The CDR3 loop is CTSSPGSLRVEDTQYF. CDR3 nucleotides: TGTACCAGCTCACCAGGCAGTCTTAGGGTTGAAGATACGCAGTATTTT.

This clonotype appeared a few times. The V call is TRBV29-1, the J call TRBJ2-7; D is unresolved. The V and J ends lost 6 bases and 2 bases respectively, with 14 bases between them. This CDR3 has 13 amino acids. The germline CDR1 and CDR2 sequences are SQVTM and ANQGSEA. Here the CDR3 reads CSVVKGHAYEQYF. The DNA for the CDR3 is TGCAGCGTCGTTAAGGGTCATGCCTACGAGCAGTACTTC.

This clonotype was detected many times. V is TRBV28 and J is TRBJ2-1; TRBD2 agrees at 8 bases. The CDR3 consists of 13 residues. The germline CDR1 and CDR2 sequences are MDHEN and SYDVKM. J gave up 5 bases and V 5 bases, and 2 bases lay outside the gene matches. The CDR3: CASSLSGNNEQFF. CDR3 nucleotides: TGTGCCAGCAGTCTTAGCGGGAACAATGAGCAGTTCTTC.

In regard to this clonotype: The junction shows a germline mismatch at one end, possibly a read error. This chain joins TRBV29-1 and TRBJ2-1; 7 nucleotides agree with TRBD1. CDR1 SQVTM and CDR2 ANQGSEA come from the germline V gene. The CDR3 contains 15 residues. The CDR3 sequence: CSAEARGFTYNEQFF. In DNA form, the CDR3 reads TGCAGCGCTGAAGCCAGGGGGTTCACCTACAATGAGCAGTTCTTC.

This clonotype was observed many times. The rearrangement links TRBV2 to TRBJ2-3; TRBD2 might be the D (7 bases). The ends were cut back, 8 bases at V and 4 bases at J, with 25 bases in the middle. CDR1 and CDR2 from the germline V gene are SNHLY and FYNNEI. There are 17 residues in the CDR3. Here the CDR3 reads CASPHPGGGSHADTQYF. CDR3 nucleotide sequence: TGTGCCAGCCCTCACCCGGGGGGCGGGAGTCACGCAGATACGCAGTATTTT.

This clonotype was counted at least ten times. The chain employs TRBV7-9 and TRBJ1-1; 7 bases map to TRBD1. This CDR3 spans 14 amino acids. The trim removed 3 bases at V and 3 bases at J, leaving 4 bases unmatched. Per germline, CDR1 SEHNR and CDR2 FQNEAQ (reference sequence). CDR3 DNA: TGTGCCAGCAGCTTGACAGGGATCGACACTGAAGCTTTCTTT. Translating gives CASSLTGIDTEAFF.

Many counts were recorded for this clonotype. The CDR3 here is CASSQDRSYNTEAFF. The CDR3 DNA reads as TGCGCCAGCAGCCAAGATCGGAGCTACAACACTGAAGCTTTCTTT. The chain links TRBV4-1 to TRBJ1-1; D is unclear. Germline V CDR1 and CDR2: MGHRA, YSYEKL. The CDR3 is made up of 15 amino acids. Trimming removed 0 bases from V and 2 bases from J, with 10 bases in between.

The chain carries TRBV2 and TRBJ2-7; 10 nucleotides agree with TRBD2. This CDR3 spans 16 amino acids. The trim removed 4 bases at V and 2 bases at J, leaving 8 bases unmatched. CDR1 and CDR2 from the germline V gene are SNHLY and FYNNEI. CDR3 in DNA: TGTGCCAGCAGTGGGACCCGGGGACTAGCGACCTACGAGCAGTACTTC. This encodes CASSGTRGLATYEQYF.

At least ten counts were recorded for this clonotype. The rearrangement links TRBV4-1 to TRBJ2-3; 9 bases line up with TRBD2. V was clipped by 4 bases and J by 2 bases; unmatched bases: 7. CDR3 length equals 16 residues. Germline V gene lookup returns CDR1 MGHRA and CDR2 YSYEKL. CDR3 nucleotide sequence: TGCGCCAGCAGCCGGACTCCTAGCGGGGTCACAGATACGCAGTATTTT. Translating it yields CASSRTPSGVTDTQYF.